This entry lists 19 T cell receptor beta chains sequenced from one sample in a study of T cell repertoires in cytomegalovirus infection. The antigens for these receptors are not known. TCRdb re-called the reads with MiXCR, one entry per CDR3 protein. The sample includes around 900,000 distinct CDR3 sequences, roughly 30% of them seen just once. Here the sequenced sample was cultured CD8+ T cells from PBMCs, taken from culture after CMV antigen stimulation. These receptors all stem from a human donor in good health (CMV status not recorded). Some clones in this sample may be carry-over from other donors' samples.

Many counts were recorded for this clonotype. This rearrangement joins TRBV7-8 to TRBJ1-2, with TRBD1 as a possible D gene (5 bases). V was shortened by 1 base and J by 3 bases, with 12 bases between the two germline ends. CDR3 length equals 15 residues. CDR1 is SGHVS and CDR2 is FQNEAQ in the germline V gene. For the CDR3, the DNA is TGTGCCAGCAGCTTAGGATCAGGGTCCCACTATGGCTACACCTTC. Protein sequence: CASSLGSGSHYGYTF.

The chain employs TRBV27 and TRBJ1-5; D is ambiguous. The CDR3 spans 14 residues. The V end was cut by 5 bases, the J end by 4 bases, with 12 bases between. The germline CDR1 and CDR2 sequences are MNHEY and SMNVEV (reference sequence). The CDR3 protein is CASSRSRANQPQHF. The CDR3 bases are TGTGCCAGCAGTCGCTCGCGGGCGAATCAGCCCCAGCATTTT.

A few counts support this clonotype. V and J are TRBV27 and TRBJ2-1, with 7 bases fitting TRBD1. Germline-derived CDR1 and CDR2 are MNHEY and SMNVEV (reference sequence). There are 17 residues in the CDR3. V was pared by 2 bases and J by 6 bases, with 13 bases of the junction left unmatched. CDR3 amino acids: CASSLSRTGQVSNEQFF. DNA for the CDR3: TGTGCCAGCAGTTTAAGCCGGACAGGCCAGGTGAGCAATGAGCAGTTCTTC.

In this sample, this clonotype turned up a few times. V is TRBV30 and J is TRBJ1-3; TRBD1 matches at 8 bases. Germline V gene sequence: CDR1 GTSNPN, CDR2 SVGIG (reference sequence). V dropped 3 bases and J dropped 0; count of bases not matched to a gene: 4. The length of the CDR3 is 15 residues. CDR3 nucleotide sequence: TGTGCCTGGAGACAGGGGGAGCCCTCTGGAAACACCATATATTTT. It specifies CAWRQGEPSGNTIYF. The entire variable domain, with the rest obtained from reference TRBV30 and TRBJ1-3, is as follows: SQTIHQWPATLVQPVGSPLSLECTVEGTSNPNLYWYRQAAGRGLQLLFYSVGIGQISSEVPQNLSASRPQDRQFILSSKKLLLSDSGFYLCAWRQGEPSGNTIYFGEGSWLTVV.

This clonotype was seen a handful of times. The J gene is TRBJ1-1, the V gene TRBV6-5; D is unclear. Germline V gives CDR1 MNHEY, CDR2 SVGAGI. There are 11 residues in the CDR3. The V end lost 0 bases, the J end lost 11 bases, and 7 bases lay between the germline ends. The CDR3 DNA is TGTGCCAGCAGTTACTCCGGACTGGCTTTCTTT. Translation: CASSYSGLAFF.

This chain links TRBV6-6 with TRBJ2-3; D remains unclear. The CDR3 is 18 residues long. Germline CDR1 reads MNHNY; CDR2 reads SVGAGI (reference sequence). Trimming cost V 0 bases and J 0 bases, with 16 bases left between them. Here the CDR3 DNA reads TGTGCCAGCAGTTACTCGAGTTCCTCCGCCCTTAGCACAGATACGCAGTATTTT. Translation: CASSYSSSSALSTDTQYF.

The chain is built from TRBV12-3 or TRBV12-4 and TRBJ2-3; a weak D match, TRBD2 (5 bases). V was clipped by 6 bases and J by 0 bases, with 13 bases between them. This CDR3 has 15 amino acids. CDR3 coding DNA: TGTGCCAGCAGCCTCATGGGCGGGAGCACAGATACGCAGTATTTT. Residues: CASSLMGGSTDTQYF.

Comment on this clonotype: The junction does not match germline at one end; this may be a read error. The chain carries TRBV7-2 and TRBJ2-1; 9 bases match TRBD1. Germline CDR1 is SGHTA and CDR2 is FQGNSA. There are 15 residues in the CDR3. DNA of the CDR3: TGTGCCGGCAGCGTCCGGGACAGGGACTACAATGAGCAGTTCTTC. Translating it yields CAGSVRDRDYNEQFF.

The chain joins TRBV7-2 to TRBJ1-5, with D possibly being TRBD1 (5 bases). The V end lost 4 bases, the J end lost 0 bases, and 10 bases lay between the germline ends. The CDR3 totals 15 residues. Germline V gene lookup returns CDR1 SGHTA and CDR2 FQGNSA. CDR3 DNA sequence: TGTGCCAGCAGCTCGAACAGGTATAGCAATCAGCCCCAGCATTTT. Protein sequence: CASSSNRYSNQPQHF.

J is TRBJ2-5 and V is TRBV7-9; D unclear. V gave up 5 bases and J gave up 5 bases, with 12 bases separating them. This CDR3 has 13 residues. Germline loops: CDR1 SEHNR, CDR2 FQNEAQ (reference sequence). The chain's CDR3 is CASSPSTWETQYF. Written as DNA, the CDR3 is TGTGCCAGCAGCCCATCAACTTGGGAGACCCAGTACTTC.

This chain uses TRBV6-5 with TRBJ2-6; 9 nucleotides line up with TRBD1. The CDR3 loop spans 18 amino acids. The ends lost 4 bases at V and 0 bases at J; junction bases unmatched: 7. Germline lookup yields CDR1 MNHEY and CDR2 SVGAGI. This CDR3 is CASSSEGQGYSGANVLTF. The CDR3 DNA reads TGTGCCAGCAGTTCGGAGGGACAGGGCTACTCTGGGGCCAACGTCCTGACTTTC.

This clonotype was seen at least ten times. This rearrangement joins TRBV20-1 to TRBJ1-5, with D maybe TRBD1 (5 bases). This CDR3 is 14 amino acids long. Germline loops: CDR1 DFQATT, CDR2 SNEGSKA (reference sequence). The germline V and J ends were trimmed by 4 bases and 1 base, with 11 bases remaining between them. CDR3 nucleotide sequence: TGCAGTGCTAAAGACAGAAAAAGCAATCAGCCCCAGCATTTT. As protein: CSAKDRKSNQPQHF.

This chain joins TRBV6-1 and TRBJ1-5, with D hard to call. The CDR3 contains 18 residues. V lost 0 bases and J lost 4, with 19 bases in between. CDR1 and CDR2 from the germline V gene are MNHNS and SASEGT. The CDR3 region is CASSEAGRLARLNQPQHF. CDR3 bases: TGTGCCAGCAGTGAAGCAGGGCGGTTAGCAAGGCTAAATCAGCCCCAGCATTTT.

The chain couples TRBV28 to TRBJ2-1; 9 bases fit TRBD1. The CDR3 has 19 amino acids. V lost 3 bases to trimming and J lost 5 bases; unmatched junction nucleotides: 17. Germline V CDR1 and CDR2: MDHEN, SYDVKM. Written as DNA, the CDR3 is TGTGCCAGCAGTTTCCCGTGGACAGGGGCCGAAGACAAAAACAATGAGCAGTTCTTC. It encodes CASSFPWTGAEDKNNEQFF.

This clonotype showed up many times. V and J are TRBV7-6 and TRBJ2-7, with D maybe TRBD2 (6 bases). The CDR3 length is 13 residues. Germline V CDR1 and CDR2: SGHVS, FNYEAQ. The V end was cut by 3 bases, the J end by 6 bases, with 12 bases between. The CDR3 DNA sequence: TGTGCCAGCAGCTTCCCAGGGAGGCCCGAGCAGTACGTC. Amino acids: CASSFPGRPEQYV.

This clonotype has at least ten counts. The V call is TRBV7-9, the J call TRBJ2-3; maybe TRBD1 (5 bases). This CDR3 contains 14 residues. Per the germline V gene, CDR1 is SEHNR and CDR2 is FQNEAQ (reference sequence). V was trimmed by 4 bases and J by 2 bases, leaving 10 bases between them. The CDR3 nucleotides read TGTGCCAGCAGCTCAAGACAGATCACAGATACGCAGTATTTT. Its protein product is CASSSRQITDTQYF.

The rearrangement uses TRBV12-3 or TRBV12-4 and TRBJ1-6; D gene uncertain. Between the trimmed V and J ends, which lost 5 bases and 6 bases, there was a span of 8 bases. The CDR3 spans 13 residues. Here the CDR3 DNA reads TGTGCCAGCAGTCCGCCGTTTAATTCACCCCTCCACTTT. It yields the protein CASSPPFNSPLHF.

The J gene is TRBJ2-7, the V gene TRBV28; 8 bases align to TRBD2. This CDR3 comprises 15 residues. Germline loops: CDR1 MDHEN, CDR2 SYDVKM. In DNA form, the CDR3 reads TGTGTCAGCAGTTCGAGGCGGGGGGAGAACTACGAGCAGTACGTC. Translation gives CVSSSRRGENYEQYV.

This clonotype was found a few times. This chain links TRBV7-8 with TRBJ1-5; 8 positions agree with TRBD1. After removal of 2 bases from V and 4 bases from J, the junction contained 4 bases not matched to a gene. The CDR3 covers 15 residues. Germline values: CDR1 SGHVS, CDR2 FQNEAQ. CDR3 sequence (DNA): TGTGCCAGCAGCTTACACAGGGGGAGGAATCAGCCCCAGCATTTT. The encoded protein is CASSLHRGRNQPQHF.